The 31 T cell receptor beta chains below were found in one sample sequenced in a study of T cell repertoires in cytomegalovirus infection. TCRdb fed the reads into MiXCR, producing one record per CDR3 protein. The data contain around 250,000 distinct CDR3 sequences, about a sixth of them seen just once; the ten biggest clones take up 40% to 55%. The sequencing input was CD8+ T cells from PBMCs. Every receptor here comes from a human donor in good health (CMV status not recorded). Some clones in this sample may be carry-over from other donors' samples.

This chain joins TRBV28 and TRBJ2-7; 10 bases line up with TRBD2. CDR3 length: 15 residues. Germline CDR1 and CDR2: MDHEN and SYDVKM. Trimming took 5 bases from V and 2 from J; bases not matched to a gene: 6. CDR3 protein: CASSPGLAAPYEQYF. The CDR3 DNA follows: TGTGCCAGCAGTCCTGGACTAGCGGCACCCTACGAGCAGTACTTC.

Ten or more counts support this clonotype. The chain is built from TRBV7-2 and TRBJ2-2; 13 nucleotides agree with TRBD2. The ends lost 4 bases at V and 8 bases at J; junction bases unmatched: 10. Per the germline V gene, CDR1 is SGHTA and CDR2 is FQGNSA. The CDR3 is made up of 17 amino acids. The CDR3 DNA follows: TGTGCCAGCAGCTCTACCTGGACTAGCGGGGGTAGAGGGGAGCTGTTTTTT. This sequence encodes CASSSTWTSGGRGELFF.

Notes on this clonotype: This may stem from a read error, because a much larger clone lies one nucleotide away. DNA for the CDR3: TGTGCCAGCAGAACCGGGACAATCTACGAGCAGTACTTC. It yields the protein CASRTGTIYEQYF. The genes are TRBV6-2 or TRBV6-3 and TRBJ2-7, with TRBD1 as a possible D gene (6 bases). The CDR3 is 13 residues long. The germline V gene encodes CDR1 MNHEY and CDR2 SVGEGT. V shed 6 bases and J shed 3 bases, with 12 bases lying between them.

The chain uses TRBV29-1 and TRBJ2-2; D unresolved. Trimming took 6 bases from V and 6 from J, leaving 17 bases between them. Germline V gives CDR1 SQVTM, CDR2 ANQGSEA. There are 14 residues in the CDR3. Here the CDR3 reads CSVLKTNSPGELFF. The CDR3 nucleotides are TGCAGCGTCCTGAAGACAAATTCACCCGGGGAGCTGTTTTTT.

There are a few counts of this clonotype. The chain links TRBV6-5 to TRBJ2-7; D gene ambiguous. Trimming pared 5 bases from V and 0 bases from J, leaving 14 bases between. Germline V gene lookup returns CDR1 MNHEY and CDR2 SVGAGI. The CDR3 length is 15 residues. The chain's CDR3 is CASSDLTRSSYEQYF. CDR3 DNA sequence: TGTGCCAGCAGTGACCTGACAAGGAGCTCCTACGAGCAGTACTTC.

This clonotype was counted ten times or more. The DNA for the CDR3 is TGTGCCATTCGGTGGGCAGGGAAGGGGAATGAGCAGTTCTTC. It codes for CAIRWAGKGNEQFF. The rearrangement uses TRBV6-1 and TRBJ2-1; possible D gene TRBD1, 5 bases. Trimming took off 10 bases at V and 7 bases at J, with 20 bases between the two ends. This CDR3 is 14 amino acids long. Germline assignment: CDR1 MNHNS and CDR2 SASEGT.

The chain carries TRBV11-1 and TRBJ2-5; D perhaps matches TRBD2 (5 bases). CDR1 and CDR2 from the germline V gene are SGHAT and FQDESV (reference sequence). CDR3 length: 15 residues. V lost 1 base, J lost 5 bases, and 14 bases lay in between. This CDR3 is CASSLVLLAHETQYF. Written as DNA, the CDR3 is TGTGCCAGCAGCTTAGTTCTCCTAGCTCACGAGACCCAGTACTTC.

This clonotype was observed at least ten times. The chain carries TRBV11-2 and TRBJ2-5; 10 bases are shared with TRBD2. Germline trimming cut 5 bases from V and 0 bases from J; bases unmatched to any gene: 15. This CDR3 region has 19 residues. Per germline, CDR1 SGHAT and CDR2 FQNNGV. The CDR3 sequence is CASSRHVERGGKNQETQYF. Here the CDR3 DNA reads TGTGCCAGCAGCCGACACGTGGAGCGGGGGGGAAAAAACCAAGAGACCCAGTACTTC.

A few counts support this clonotype. CDR3 nucleotides: TGTGCCAGCGAGGGGGGGGACACTGAAGCTTTCTTT. This gives the protein CASEGGDTEAFF. V is TRBV2 and J is TRBJ1-1, with D possibly TRBD1 on 6 matching bases. The CDR3 sequence is 12 residues long. From germline, CDR1 is SNHLY and CDR2 FYNNEI. The V end was cut by 8 bases, the J end by 3 bases, with 10 bases between. The full variable domain, its missing parts supplied by reference TRBV2 and TRBJ1-1, is EPEVTQTPSHQVTQMGQEVILRCVPISNHLYFYWYRQILGQKVEFLVSFYNNEISEKSEIFDDQFSVERPDGSNFTLKIRSTKLEDSAMYFCASEGGDTEAFFGQGTRLTVV.

This clonotype was detected many times. The chain employs TRBV12-3 or TRBV12-4 and TRBJ2-1; D is undetermined. V gave up 2 bases and J gave up 3 bases, with 5 bases separating them. This CDR3 region has 13 residues. The CDR3, as DNA: TGTGCCAGCAGTTTATGGGACTACAATGAGCAGTTCTTC. Amino acids: CASSLWDYNEQFF.

V gene TRBV19 combines with J gene TRBJ1-5; 7 nucleotides agree with TRBD1. V lost 6 bases to trimming and J lost 0 bases; unmatched junction nucleotides: 8. Germline V gene lookup returns CDR1 LNHDA and CDR2 SQIVND (reference sequence). This CDR3 has 16 residues. CDR3 protein: CASSTGQIYSNQPQHF. The CDR3 nucleotides are TGTGCCAGTAGCACGGGACAGATCTATAGCAATCAGCCCCAGCATTTT.

This chain connects TRBV5-3 to TRBJ2-5; the D gene is possibly TRBD2 (7 bases). TRBV5-3 is designated an ORF whose function remains uncertain. V lost 8 bases and J lost 4, with 18 bases in between. The length of the CDR3 is 14 residues. The CDR3 protein is CASSGTPYGETQYF. In nucleotides, the CDR3 is TGTGCCAGCAGCGGGACACCCTATGGAGAGACCCAGTACTTC.

This clonotype was detected only a few times. The chain employs TRBV14 and TRBJ2-1; no reliable D call. CDR1 SGHDN and CDR2 FVKESK come from the germline V gene. This CDR3 comprises 13 residues. Trimming left V 4 bases short and J 9 bases short, with 13 bases between. The CDR3 DNA reads as TGTGCCAGCAGCCTCGTGGCGAGGAGTGAGCAGTTCTTC. Its protein product is CASSLVARSEQFF.

This clonotype was picked up many times. The chain combines TRBV7-6 with TRBJ1-1; no clear D. Germline assignment: CDR1 SGHVS and CDR2 FNYEAQ. V lost 5 bases and J 0 bases, leaving 7 bases between the germline ends. CDR3 length equals 13 residues. CDR3 protein: CASSGQLNTEAFF. CDR3 nucleotides: TGTGCCAGCAGCGGCCAGCTGAACACTGAAGCTTTCTTT.

The chain carries TRBV12-3 or TRBV12-4 and TRBJ1-1; D is possibly TRBD1 (6 bases). The CDR3 has 16 residues. Trimming removed 3 bases from V and 0 bases from J, with 14 bases in between. The CDR3 region is CASSLGGALMNTEAFF. CDR3 bases: TGTGCCAGCAGTTTGGGGGGGGCTCTCATGAACACTGAAGCTTTCTTT.

This clonotype was counted between two and nine times. V and J are TRBV27 and TRBJ2-2; D is unclear. The ends were cut back, 6 bases at V and 3 bases at J, with 11 bases in the middle. The CDR3 sequence is 14 residues long. Germline V gives CDR1 MNHEY, CDR2 SMNVEV (reference sequence). In nucleotides, the CDR3 is TGTGCCAGCAGGGTACCGTCGGACACCGGGGAGCTGTTTTTT. This encodes CASRVPSDTGELFF.

The chain joins TRBV7-6 to TRBJ2-5; 7 bases are a match to TRBD2. The V segment lost 4 bases and the J segment 0 bases; nucleotides outside the gene matches: 5. This CDR3 region has 15 residues. The germline gives CDR1 SGHVS, CDR2 FNYEAQ. The CDR3 sequence is CASSYGGGDQETQYF. The DNA of the CDR3 is TGTGCCAGCAGCTACGGCGGGGGAGACCAAGAGACCCAGTACTTC.

This clonotype was found a few times. The J gene is TRBJ2-3, the V gene TRBV14, with D perhaps matching TRBD2 (6 bases). V shed 5 bases and J shed 9 bases, with 18 bases lying between them. Germline loops: CDR1 SGHDN, CDR2 FVKESK. The CDR3 runs to 14 residues. Written as DNA, the CDR3 is TGTGCCAGCAGCAAACCGGGACTCCCTTTCACGCAGTATTTT. This gives the protein CASSKPGLPFTQYF.

The J gene is TRBJ1-1, the V gene TRBV5-6, with a weak D call TRBD1 (6 bases). This CDR3 has 13 residues. V was clipped by 0 bases and J by 4 bases, with 7 bases between them. CDR1 and CDR2 (germline): SGHDT, YYEEEE. The CDR3 bases are TGTGCCAGCAGCTTGGAGGACAGCACTGAAGCTTTCTTT. Its translation: CASSLEDSTEAFF.

The chain couples TRBV5-1 to TRBJ1-2; 9 bases align to TRBD1. This CDR3 contains 17 residues. Germline CDR1 and CDR2: SGHRS and YFSETQ. The J segment lost 1 base and the V segment lost 5 bases, leaving 12 bases of the junction unmatched. CDR3 nucleotide sequence: TGCGCCAGCAGGTCGGGGGACAGGGAGGACCTTAACTATGGCTACACCTTC. Its protein is CASRSGDREDLNYGYTF.

This clonotype was seen repeatedly, ten times or more. This chain links TRBV7-9 with TRBJ2-7; D unresolved. Trimming stripped 5 bases from V and 6 bases from J, with 17 bases between. Germline CDR1 SEHNR, CDR2 FQNEAQ (reference sequence). The CDR3 spans 14 residues. The CDR3 DNA reads as TGTGCCAGCAGCCCAACCCTGGCAGGCACCGAGCAGTACTTC. This gives the protein CASSPTLAGTEQYF.

The CDR3, as DNA: TGTGCCAGCAGCCCGACATTTATGGGAGATATGAACACTGAAGCTTTCTTT. Amino acids: CASSPTFMGDMNTEAFF. This chain uses TRBV5-6 with TRBJ1-1; D not resolved. This CDR3 spans 17 amino acids. Germline V gene data show CDR1 as SGHDT and CDR2 as YYEEEE. Trimming pared 4 bases from V and 0 bases from J, leaving 19 bases between. Drawing the rest from reference TRBV5-6 and TRBJ1-1, the complete variable domain is DAGVTQSPTHLIKTRGQQVTLRCSPKSGHDTVSWYQQALGQGPQFIFQYYEEEERQRGNFPDRFSGHQFPNYSSELNVNALLLGDSALYLCASSPTFMGDMNTEAFFGQGTRLTVV.

Ten or more counts support this clonotype. The chain recombines TRBV28 with TRBJ1-5; no clear D. The CDR3 sequence is 14 residues long. Trimming shortened V by 3 bases and J by 11 bases, and 17 bases separated the two germline ends. Germline V gene data show CDR1 as MDHEN and CDR2 as SYDVKM. The CDR3 bases are TGTGCCAGCAGTTTTAGAGGGATCCTCCCCGCCCAGCATTTT. Protein: CASSFRGILPAQHF.

This clonotype was detected a few times. The chain uses TRBV28 and TRBJ2-1; 11 bases line up with TRBD2. This CDR3 contains 13 residues. Germline CDR1 is MDHEN and CDR2 is SYDVKM. J lost 5 bases, V lost 8 bases, and 2 bases had no gene match. CDR3 region: CASQTSGDNEQFF. The CDR3 DNA sequence: TGTGCCAGCCAGACTAGCGGGGACAATGAGCAGTTCTTC.

This clonotype was counted at least ten times. V gene TRBV7-8 combines with J gene TRBJ1-6; 8 bases fit TRBD1. Trimming removed 4 bases from V and 0 bases from J; junction bases left unmatched: 5. The CDR3 is made up of 17 amino acids. Germline CDR1 reads SGHVS; CDR2 reads FQNEAQ. DNA of the CDR3: TGTGCCAGCAGCTCGACAGGGGTTAGCTCCTATAATTCACCCCTCCACTTT. This translates into CASSSTGVSSYNSPLHF. Full variable domain (missing parts from reference TRBV7-8 and TRBJ1-6): GAGVSQSPRYKVAKRGQDVALRCDPISGHVSLFWYQQALGQGPEFLTYFQNEAQLDKSGLPSDRFFAERPEGSVSTLKIQRTQQEDSAVYLCASSSTGVSSYNSPLHFGNGTRLTVT.

The chain recombines TRBV29-1 with TRBJ2-7, with D perhaps TRBD1 or TRBD2 (5 bases each). The CDR3 runs 13 residues. V was shortened by 5 bases and J by 3 bases, with 14 bases between the two germline ends. CDR1 and CDR2 from the germline V gene are SQVTM and ANQGSEA. Here the CDR3 reads CSVLGVSVYEQYF. CDR3 bases: TGCAGCGTTTTGGGGGTATCAGTCTACGAGCAGTACTTC.

This rearrangement joins TRBV5-1 to TRBJ2-7; D possibly corresponds to TRBD1 (5 bases). This CDR3 comprises 15 residues. V was pared by 0 bases and J by 3 bases, with 13 bases between. The germline V gene encodes CDR1 SGHRS and CDR2 YFSETQ. CDR3 region: CASSLGLKTDYEQYF. DNA of the CDR3: TGCGCCAGCAGCTTGGGTCTGAAGACAGACTACGAGCAGTACTTC.

The chain employs TRBV2 and TRBJ2-1; D is unresolved. The CDR3 sequence is 11 residues long. CDR1 is SNHLY, CDR2 FYNNEI, per germline. V dropped 6 bases and J dropped 8 bases, with 8 bases sitting between them. The CDR3 loop reads CASSAEDEQFF. The CDR3 DNA follows: TGTGCCAGCAGCGCAGAGGATGAGCAGTTCTTC.

This clonotype came up a few times. This chain joins TRBV7-2 and TRBJ2-7; the match to TRBD2 covers 7 bases. This CDR3 comprises 16 residues. Germline-derived CDR1 and CDR2 are SGHTA and FQGNSA. V gave up 4 bases and J gave up 5 bases; unmatched junction bases: 14. The CDR3 sequence is CASSYDPGGNRDEQYF. The CDR3 DNA reads TGTGCCAGCAGCTACGACCCCGGGGGGAACCGGGACGAGCAGTACTTC.

Only a few counts were recorded for this clonotype. This chain joins TRBV20-1 and TRBJ1-3; unclear D gene. Trimming took 6 bases from V and 0 from J, leaving 18 bases between them. Germline values: CDR1 DFQATT, CDR2 SNEGSKA (reference sequence). The CDR3 length is 16 residues. The CDR3 region is CSASGLGGSSGNTIYF. In DNA form, the CDR3 reads TGCAGTGCAAGCGGTCTCGGTGGCTCCTCTGGAAACACCATATATTTT.

In its sample, this clonotype was seen many times. V gene TRBV5-4 combines with J gene TRBJ1-2, with D possibly TRBD1 on 6 matching bases. The CDR3 extends over 15 amino acids. Looked up from germline, CDR1 is SGHNT and CDR2 is YYREEE (reference sequence). V was shortened by 0 bases and J by 4 bases, with 13 bases between the two germline ends. The CDR3 spells CASSLGLGGVYGYTF. As DNA, the CDR3 is TGTGCCAGCAGCTTGGGTCTCGGGGGCGTCTATGGCTACACCTTC. The entire variable domain, with the rest obtained from reference TRBV5-4 and TRBJ1-2, is as follows: ETGVTQSPTHLIKTRGQQVTLRCSSQSGHNTVSWYQQALGQGPQFIFQYYREEENGRGNFPPRFSGLQFPNYSSELNVNALELDDSALYLCASSLGLGGVYGYTFGSGTRLTVV.